This section outlines one T cell receptor (beta chain) sequence together with its context. The record originates from a study of early T cells in non-severe SARS-CoV-2 infection. TCRdb called the 5' RACE reads again in MiXCR, with one record for every CDR3 protein. The sample has 63,000 or so distinct CDR3 sequences, 10% to 12% seen once. CDR1 and CDR2 (germline): MGHRA, YSYEKL. This CDR3 comprises 14 residues. V lost 6 bases and J lost 3, with 15 bases in between. The TCR comes from an adult who was a healthcare worker with PCR-confirmed SARS-CoV-2 infection or an uninfected control (not recorded which). Here the sequenced sample was whole blood, taken at baseline. The genes are TRBV4-1 and TRBJ2-7; D tentatively reads TRBD1 or TRBD2 (6 bases each). The CDR3 region is CASSRGPSGYEQYF. In DNA, the CDR3 is TGCGCCAGCAGTCGGGGGCCCAGCGGCTACGAGCAGTACTTC.